The 5 T cell receptor beta chains below were found in one sample sequenced in a study of blood T cell repertoires in COVID-19. The protocol was immunoSEQ multiplex PCR, while the TCRdb copy is restricted to in-frame clones and leaves out a portion. The sample holds some 66,000 clones, around 82% seen once. Input material: peripheral blood. These receptor sequences come from a man in his fifties or sixties with acute or convalescent COVID-19.

This clone was picked up one time. This chain links TRBV5-6 with TRBJ2-5; 7 nucleotides match TRBD2. V was pared by 0 bases and J by 5 bases, with 10 bases of the junction left unmatched. The CDR3 covers 16 residues. Germline V gene data show CDR1 as SGHDT and CDR2 as YYEEEE. CDR3 DNA sequence: TGTGCCAGCAGCTTGGCCGGGACTAACCTACGGGAGACCCAGTACTTC. This translates into CASSLAGTNLRETQYF.

This clone showed up just a few times. CDR3 in DNA: TGTGCCATCGGGGGGGGCAACGAGCAGTACGTC. Translation gives CAIGGGNEQYV. V is TRBV10-3 and J is TRBJ2-7; D perhaps matches TRBD2 (7 bases). V was cut by 8 bases and J by 5 bases, with 10 bases left in between. The germline V gene has CDR1 ENHRY and CDR2 SYGVKD. The length of the CDR3 is 11 residues.

J is TRBJ2-5 and V is TRBV6-2 or TRBV6-3; tentatively, D is TRBD2 (5 bases). With 5 bases removed from V and 4 bases from J, the gap between germline ends came to 17 bases. The CDR3 sequence is 15 residues long. The germline V gene encodes CDR1 MNHEY and CDR2 SVGEGT. CDR3 loop: CASSDLGSLAETQYF. The CDR3 DNA sequence: TGTGCCAGCAGTGACCTGGGGAGTCTGGCAGAGACCCAGTACTTC.

The genes are TRBV14 and TRBJ1-4; 7 nucleotides align to TRBD1. Germline V lookup: CDR1 SGHDN, CDR2 FVKESK. The CDR3 loop spans 16 amino acids. The J segment lost 5 bases and the V segment lost 1 base, leaving 7 bases of the junction unmatched. This chain's CDR3 is CASSQGQGKGNEKLFF. The CDR3 DNA sequence: TGTGCCAGCAGCCAAGGACAGGGAAAAGGGAATGAAAAACTGTTTTTT.

This CDR3 reads CASSIPGGSGANVLTF. Written as DNA, the CDR3 is TGTGCCAGTAGTATCCCGGGGGGTTCTGGGGCCAACGTCCTGACTTTC. This sequence joins TRBV19 and TRBJ2-6; 7 nucleotides line up with TRBD2. The CDR3 consists of 16 residues. V lost 3 bases to trimming and J lost 1 base; unmatched junction nucleotides: 3. Per the germline V gene, CDR1 is LNHDA and CDR2 is SQIVND (reference sequence).